The sequence of this T cell receptor (beta chain) was determined in a study of Graves' ophthalmopathy and Graves' hyperthyroidism. Study-level results: Blood samples also showed most expanded thyroid clonotypes exceeding 0.001 frequency.

RNA served as the template for amplifying TCR beta CDR3 regions. The first-round RT-PCR employed HTBI primers together with the Qiagen OneStep RT-PCR kit. A multiplex PCR was then performed as the second round. TCRdb passed the multiplex PCR reads through MiXCR, listing each CDR3 protein once. The sample includes a few hundred thousand distinct CDR3 sequences, about 40% of them seen just once. This clonotype was detected ten times or more. Its antigen is as yet unknown. The junction had 3 bases not matched to a gene; V was cut back by 4 bases and J by 4 bases. The germline gives CDR1 SGDLS, CDR2 YYNGEE. The CDR3 has 14 amino acids. Hyperthyroidism patients were newly diagnosed, ill under 2 months, and aged 18 to 65 years. Other autoimmune diseases, uncontrolled infections, pregnancy or lactation excluded patients from enrollment.

The sequence derives from an adult man with Graves' hyperthyroidism. The genes are TRBV9 and TRBJ1-1, with TRBD1 matching over 11 bases. The material sequenced was peripheral blood or thyroid tissue (not recorded which). The CDR3, as DNA: TGTGCCAGCAGCTCCGGGACAGGGGGCACTGAAGCTTTCTTT. This translates into CASSSGTGGTEAFF.